Included here is one T cell receptor (beta chain) sequence, with context. This sample was included in a study of blood T cell repertoires in COVID-19. Turning to the study itself: Donors in the United States, Italy and Spain gave samples during acute or convalescent COVID-19. PBMCs, B-cell-depleted T cells, or T cells provided the cDNA or gDNA that made up the material.

Source study methods: Cell counts per sample came from amplifying reference gene primers. The repertoire was sequenced with immunoSEQ multiplex PCR; TCRdb's copy has only in-frame clones and lacks some. V, J and clone size derive from that table, while D and trimming were established from the DNA sequence. Among more than 140,000 clones, approximately 83% were seen once, and the ten largest hold around 1.4%. V was cut by 2 bases and J by 5 bases, with 18 bases left in between. CDR3 length: 17 amino acids. The germline V gene encodes CDR1 SGHTA and CDR2 FQGNSA. The chain uses TRBV7-2 and TRBJ2-2, with D possibly being TRBD2 (6 bases). The clonotype comes from a human donor in a cohort sampled during active COVID-19. The sequenced sample consisted of peripheral blood. CDR3 amino acids: CASSLMGSGGWTGELFF. CDR3 sequence (DNA): TGTGCCAGCAGCTTAATGGGTAGCGGAGGTTGGACCGGGGAGCTGTTTTTT.